A selection of T cell receptor beta chains follows, all from one sample in a study of regulatory T cells in long-lasting Graves disease. TCRdb recomputed calls from the multiplex PCR reads with MiXCR, one row per CDR3 protein. The sample carries a few hundred thousand distinct CDR3 sequences, 12% recorded once. The same data also contributed to another study, on T cells in Graves' hyperthyroidism and ophthalmopathy.

Sequencing used peripheral blood mononuclear cells (PBMCs), obtained at new diagnosis, from a patient treated with antithyroid drugs. The receptors derive from a woman aged 18-29 years with Graves disease. Each CDR3 is given with its conserved first and last residue. The order of the fields is D gene, clone size, V gene, J gene, CDR3 DNA, CDR3 protein. The D gene is left open where the match is weak. Size is omitted from some rows. Given values are once, few, many or a class for expanded clones.

>.|many|TRBV3-1|TRBJ1-1
TGTGCCAGCAGCCCCTCCCACGGGGAAATGAACACTGAAGCTTTCTTT
CASSPSHGEMNTEAFF
>.|many|TRBV29-1|TRBJ1-1
TGCAGCGCTCTGGACAGCGGGGAAGCTTTCTTT
CSALDSGEAFF
>.|many|TRBV12-3/TRBV12-4|TRBJ2-5
TGTGCCAGCCTCCTAGGCACGAGGGAATCGGGACTAGAGACCCAGTACTTC
CASLLGTRESGLETQYF
>TRBD1|few|TRBV4-2|TRBJ2-2
TGTGCCAGCAGACTAATACAGGGGACCGGGGAGCTGTTTTTT
CASRLIQGTGELFF
>.|few|TRBV11-3|TRBJ2-5
TGTGCCAGCAGCTTAGGTGCGTCTGGGGTCGAAGAGACCCAGTACTTC
CASSLGASGVEETQYF
>.|few|TRBV5-4|TRBJ1-1
TGTGCCAGCAGCTTAGGACGGATAATGAACACTGAAGCTTTCTTT
CASSLGRIMNTEAFF
>.|many|TRBV25-1|TRBJ2-1
TGTGCAGGTGGGAATCACAATGAGCAGTTCTTC
CAGGNHNEQFF
>TRBD2|few|TRBV27|TRBJ2-2
TGTGCCAGCAGAGCGACTAGCGGGAGGTTCGTTCGTACCGGGGAGCTGTTTTTT
CASRATSGRFVRTGELFF
>.|many|TRBV3-1|TRBJ2-1
TGTGCCAGCAGCCAAGAAGGCTGGGAAAAGTACAATGAGCAGTTCTTC
CASSQEGWEKYNEQFF
>.|.|TRBV19|TRBJ1-1
TGTGCCAGTAGTATTCAAGGGGGGGGCACTGAAGCTTTCTTT
CASSIQGGGTEAFF
>.|.|TRBV6-2/TRBV6-3|TRBJ2-1
TGTGCCAGCAGCCAAATAACAGGCTACAATGAGCAGTTCTTC
CASSQITGYNEQFF
>.|many|TRBV12-3/TRBV12-4|TRBJ1-2
TGTGCCAGCAGTTCGGGGGTTTCTTATGGCTACACCTTC
CASSSGVSYGYTF
>TRBD1|many|TRBV28|TRBJ1-1
TGTGCCAGCAGTGAAGCGACAGGGGGAAACACTGAAGCTTTCTTT
CASSEATGGNTEAFF
>TRBD1|many|TRBV29-1|TRBJ2-1
TGCAGCTTCCTTCGGGACAGGGTCAATGAGCAGTTCTTC
CSFLRDRVNEQFF
>.|many|TRBV2|TRBJ2-7
TGTGCCAGCAGTCACAAAAGGGGAGGTGTGTACTACGAGCAGTACTTC
CASSHKRGGVYYEQYF
>.|many|TRBV6-5|TRBJ2-4
TGTGCCAGCAGTTACTCTACAGGGTGTACCAAAAACATTCAGTACTTC
CASSYSTGCTKNIQYF